The T cell receptor beta chain described here comes from a study of neurological immune-mediated disorders. Regarding the study as a whole: The most TCR clonal expansion was seen in HTLV-1-associated myelopathy, whereas the least was seen in multiple sclerosis, below the level in healthy controls.

Synthesis of cDNA was performed by 5'RACE using 10-nucleotide random UMIs. TCRdb recomputed calls from the 5' RACE reads with MiXCR, one row per CDR3 protein. The profile shows fewer than 25,000 distinct CDR3 sequences, 10% of them singletons. Germline V gives CDR1 SGHRS, CDR2 YFSETQ. This CDR3 is built from 16 residues. The V end was cut by 6 bases, the J end by 3 bases, with 21 bases between. As regards this clonotype: What it binds is not known.

V is TRBV5-1 and J is TRBJ1-1; TRBD1 might be the D (6 bases). The sequence was obtained from a woman in her sixties or seventies with HTLV-1-associated myelopathy (HAM/TSP). The specimen sequenced was PBMCs. CDR3 sequence reads: CASKAGPQGMHTEAFF. The CDR3 nucleotides are TGCGCCAGCAAGGCCGGGCCACAGGGAATGCACACTGAAGCTTTCTTT.